This T cell receptor (beta chain) is from a study of shared clonotypes between healthy human individuals. As to this clone: This sample also contains other DNA sequences that code for the same CDR3.

Roughly 200 ng DNA, approximately 31,000 T cell genomes, went into each sorted-subset replicate PCR. Assay used: immunoSEQ multiplex PCR; TCRdb lists only in-frame clones, some missing. The sample contains around 2,000,000 clones, under 95% of which appear only once. Naive-designated CD8 cells lacked CD45RO, were positively enriched for CCR7, and omitted terminally differentiated effector memory CD45RA+ cells. Donors, healthy HIV-negative adults, lacked recent acute infections or vaccinations. The sequence derives from a man aged 18-30 years in good health. Some clones in this sample may be carry-over from other donors' samples. Material: naive CD8+ T cells from PBMCs.

CDR3 nucleotides: TGTGCCTGGAGTGTACGCGGGAACTATGGCTACACCTTC. Its translation: CAWSVRGNYGYTF. The rearrangement uses TRBV30 and TRBJ1-2; D gene unclear. Deletions cut 0 bases from V and 2 bases from J, with 7 bases between. CDR1 GTSNPN and CDR2 SVGIG come from the germline V gene (reference sequence). CDR3 size: 13 residues.